The text below deals with one TCR beta chain. Its antigen is still unknown. The PCR had 60 Vbeta and 13 Jbeta primers. Sequencing was performed with immunoSEQ multiplex PCR; in TCRdb, only in-frame clones are kept and a portion is missing. The sample totals 150,000 to 200,000 clones. The data derive from a study of cytomegalovirus exposure and HLA in healthy donors. Broader study findings: In a later analysis, across HLA loci, associated TCR counts were highest for DRB1, lowest for HLA-C. A later analysis found most CMV-associated TCR beta chains apparently HLA-restricted. Listed as cytomegalovirus-associated were around 160 TCR beta chains. An observed cluster of highly shared sequence variants was recorded as a likely sequencing artifact.

Per the germline V gene, CDR1 is MNHEY and CDR2 is SVGAGI. This CDR3 has 14 amino acids. The ends were cut back, 0 bases at V and 3 bases at J, with 8 bases in the middle. This sequence originates from a woman in her sixties or seventies in good health and CMV-seronegative. The sequencing sample was made of PBMCs. The gene calls are TRBV6-5 and TRBJ1-1, with D possibly being TRBD1 (6 bases). The CDR3 DNA reads TGTGCCAGCAGTTACTCGTACAGGGACACTGAAGCTTTCTTT. Amino acids: CASSYSYRDTEAFF.